The rows below give T cell receptor beta chains drawn from one sample of a study of cytomegalovirus exposure and HLA in healthy donors. Some clones are missing from TCRdb's copy, which holds only in-frame ones; the method was immunoSEQ multiplex PCR. This sample carries roughly 100,000 clones, about 70% of them seen once, and the ten largest clones take 3.2%. Sequences were obtained from PBMCs. Every receptor here comes from a man aged 25-40 years in good health and CMV-seronegative. Both conserved end residues are part of each CDR3. Fields, in order: clone size, J gene, D gene, V gene, CDR3 DNA, CDR3 protein. D genes are given only for firm matches. The size of a clone is reported for some rows only, either as once, few or many, or as a class for expanded clones.

clone_size: -; j_call: TRBJ2-3; d_call: TRBD2; v_call: TRBV15; cdr3_nt: TGTGCCACCAGCAGAGGATCTAGCGGGAGAACAGATACGCAGTATTTT; cdr3_aa: CATSRGSSGRTDTQYF
clone_size: -; j_call: TRBJ2-3; d_call: -; v_call: TRBV7-3; cdr3_nt: TGTGCCAGCAGCCCAGGCACGGACAAGGCGTACACAGATACGCAGTATTTT; cdr3_aa: CASSPGTDKAYTDTQYF
clone_size: -; j_call: TRBJ1-5; d_call: -; v_call: TRBV30; cdr3_nt: TGTGCCTGGAGTAAATTGTTTCGGGGTCTCAATCAGCCCCAGCATTTT; cdr3_aa: CAWSKLFRGLNQPQHF
clone_size: -; j_call: TRBJ2-1; d_call: -; v_call: TRBV4-3; cdr3_nt: TGCGCCAGCAGCCAAGATCATGCGGCCCGATACAATGAGCAGTTCTTC; cdr3_aa: CASSQDHAARYNEQFF
clone_size: few; j_call: TRBJ1-2; d_call: TRBD1; v_call: TRBV4-2; cdr3_nt: TGTGCCAGCAGCCAAGGGCCGGGGGACAGGGTAAACTATGGCTACACCTTC; cdr3_aa: CASSQGPGDRVNYGYTF
clone_size: -; j_call: TRBJ2-5; d_call: -; v_call: TRBV10-3; cdr3_nt: TGTGTCATCAGTGGAGCCGGGGAGACCCAGTACTTC; cdr3_aa: CVISGAGETQYF
clone_size: -; j_call: TRBJ2-7; d_call: -; v_call: TRBV14; cdr3_nt: TGTGCCAGCAGCTTTGACAGGAGCTACGAGCAGTACTTC; cdr3_aa: CASSFDRSYEQYF
clone_size: -; j_call: TRBJ1-2; d_call: TRBD1; v_call: TRBV6-6; cdr3_nt: TGTGCCAGCAGTTTGACAGGGGACTACACCTTC; cdr3_aa: CASSLTGDYTF
clone_size: -; j_call: TRBJ2-5; d_call: TRBD2; v_call: TRBV9; cdr3_nt: TGTGCCAGCAGCGTAGATTCGCCTAGCGGCCAAGAGACCCAGTACTTC; cdr3_aa: CASSVDSPSGQETQYF
clone_size: -; j_call: TRBJ2-1; d_call: TRBD2; v_call: TRBV7-2; cdr3_nt: TGTGCCAGCAGACGACTAGCGGGGGGGGGTATGGATGAGCAGTTCTTC; cdr3_aa: CASRRLAGGGMDEQFF
clone_size: -; j_call: TRBJ1-2; d_call: TRBD1; v_call: TRBV28; cdr3_nt: TGTGCCAGCAGGGTTCCGGGACAGGGGGCCTTTGGCTACACCTTC; cdr3_aa: CASRVPGQGAFGYTF
clone_size: few; j_call: TRBJ1-1; d_call: -; v_call: TRBV5-1; cdr3_nt: TGCGCCAGCAGCTTGGGCAGTTACACTGAAGCTTTCTTT; cdr3_aa: CASSLGSYTEAFF
clone_size: -; j_call: TRBJ2-3; d_call: -; v_call: TRBV7-6; cdr3_nt: TGTGCCAGCAGCTCCCAACCCCCGAGCGGCCACACAGATACGCAGTATTTT; cdr3_aa: CASSSQPPSGHTDTQYF
clone_size: few; j_call: TRBJ2-1; d_call: TRBD1; v_call: TRBV6-6; cdr3_nt: TGTGCCAGCAGTGGCCGACAGGGGATGCGAAATGAGCAGTTCTTC; cdr3_aa: CASSGRQGMRNEQFF
clone_size: -; j_call: TRBJ1-2; d_call: -; v_call: TRBV11-3; cdr3_nt: TGTGCCAGCAGCTTAGACGGCCGGCCAGGTGGAGGCTACACCTTC; cdr3_aa: CASSLDGRPGGGYTF
clone_size: -; j_call: TRBJ2-1; d_call: TRBD2; v_call: TRBV5-1; cdr3_nt: TGCGCCAGCAGCCCGTGGACTAGCGGGAGTAATGAGCAGTTCTTC; cdr3_aa: CASSPWTSGSNEQFF
clone_size: -; j_call: TRBJ2-3; d_call: -; v_call: TRBV2; cdr3_nt: TGTGCCAGCAGTGAAGGGCTGCTCGATACGCAGTATTTT; cdr3_aa: CASSEGLLDTQYF